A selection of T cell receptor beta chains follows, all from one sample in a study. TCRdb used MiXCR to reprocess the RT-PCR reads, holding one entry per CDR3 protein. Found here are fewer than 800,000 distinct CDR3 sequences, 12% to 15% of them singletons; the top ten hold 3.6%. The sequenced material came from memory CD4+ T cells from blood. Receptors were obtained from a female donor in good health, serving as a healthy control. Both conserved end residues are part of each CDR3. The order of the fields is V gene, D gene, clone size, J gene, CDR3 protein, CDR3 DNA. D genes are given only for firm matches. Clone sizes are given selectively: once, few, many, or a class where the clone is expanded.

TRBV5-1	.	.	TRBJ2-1	CASRRQESYNEQFF	TGCGCCAGCAGGAGACAGGAGTCCTACAATGAGCAGTTCTTC
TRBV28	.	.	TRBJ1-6	CASSLPDSSYNSPLHF	TGTGCCAGCAGCTTGCCAGACAGCTCCTATAATTCACCCCTCCACTTT
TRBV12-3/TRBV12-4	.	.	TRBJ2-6	CASSLVRSGRAGANVLTF	TGTGCCAGCAGTTTAGTGAGGTCGGGTAGAGCTGGGGCCAACGTCCTGACTTTC
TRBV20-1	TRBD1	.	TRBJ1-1	CSAYHRGRTEAFF	TGCAGTGCTTACCACAGGGGCAGGACTGAAGCTTTCTTT
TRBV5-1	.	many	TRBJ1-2	CASSFSGRSPYGYTF	TGCGCCAGCAGCTTTTCGGGAAGATCTCCCTATGGCTACACCTTC
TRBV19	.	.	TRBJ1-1	CASSIVPSTEAFF	TGTGCCAGTAGTATAGTGCCCAGCACTGAAGCTTTCTTT
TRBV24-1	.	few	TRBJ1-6	CATSDHRANNSPLHF	TGTGCCACCAGTGATCACAGGGCCAATAATTCACCCCTCCACTTT
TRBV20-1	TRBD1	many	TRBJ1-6	CSARGPIQGLGSPLHF	TGCAGTGCTAGAGGTCCCATACAGGGGCTAGGTTCACCCCTCCACTTT
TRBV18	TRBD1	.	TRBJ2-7	CASSPGTGLGYEQYF	TGTGCCAGCTCACCAGGGACAGGGCTGGGCTACGAGCAGTACTTC
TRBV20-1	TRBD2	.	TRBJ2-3	CSARIFSGGADTQYF	TGCAGTGCTAGGATATTTAGCGGGGGGGCCGATACGCAGTATTTT
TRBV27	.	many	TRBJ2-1	CASRQSGEQFF	TGTGCCAGCCGGCAAAGCGGGGAGCAGTTCTTC
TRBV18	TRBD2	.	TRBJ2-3	CASSPKRAGGTDTQYF	TGTGCCAGCTCACCAAAAAGGGCGGGAGGCACAGATACGCAGTATTTT
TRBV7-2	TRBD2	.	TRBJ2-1	CASSPGFGGTYNEQFF	TGTGCCAGCAGCCCTGGTTTCGGGGGGACCTACAATGAGCAGTTCTTC
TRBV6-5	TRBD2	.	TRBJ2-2	CASSRTGLAGGPNTGELFF	TGTGCCAGCAGCCGCACGGGACTAGCGGGAGGGCCCAACACCGGGGAGCTGTTTTTT
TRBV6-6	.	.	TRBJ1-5	CASSYIQGSGNQPQHF	TGTGCCAGCAGTTACATTCAGGGTTCAGGTAATCAGCCCCAGCATTTT
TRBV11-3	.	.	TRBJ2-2	CASSLRQDTGELFF	TGTGCCAGCAGCTTGAGACAGGACACCGGGGAGCTGTTTTTT
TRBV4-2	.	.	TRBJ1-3	CASSLEDRRYSGNTIYF	TGTGCCAGCAGCCTTGAGGACAGACGGTACTCTGGAAACACCATATATTTT
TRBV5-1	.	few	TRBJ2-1	CASSLASRLGNEQFF	TGCGCCAGCAGCTTGGCATCCCGACTAGGCAATGAGCAGTTCTTC
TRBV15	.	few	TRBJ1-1	CATSRDPDSGTEAFF	TGTGCCACCAGCAGAGATCCGGACAGCGGCACTGAAGCTTTCTTT
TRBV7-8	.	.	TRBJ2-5	CASSLVSEGSGETQYF	TGTGCCAGCAGCTTAGTTTCGGAGGGCTCGGGAGAGACCCAGTACTTC
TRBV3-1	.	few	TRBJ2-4	CASSQERRSKNIQYF	TGTGCCAGCAGCCAAGAAAGGAGATCCAAAAACATTCAGTACTTC
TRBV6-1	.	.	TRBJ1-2	CASSETTYAYGYTF	TGTGCCAGCAGTGAGACGACCTACGCCTACGGCTACACCTTC
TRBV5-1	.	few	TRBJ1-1	CASSFSGTGTEAFF	TGCGCCAGCAGCTTTTCGGGGACCGGCACTGAAGCTTTCTTT
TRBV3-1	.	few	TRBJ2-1	CASSQGRHAYNEQFF	TGTGCCAGCAGCCAAGGGCGACACGCCTACAATGAGCAGTTCTTC
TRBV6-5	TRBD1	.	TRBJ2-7	CASRPLGQGLRNYEQYF	TGTGCCAGCAGACCTTTAGGACAGGGCCTTAGGAATTACGAGCAGTACTTC
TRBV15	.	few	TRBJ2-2	CATSSLTGELFF	TGTGCCACCAGCAGCCTTACCGGGGAGCTGTTTTTT
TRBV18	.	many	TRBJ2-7	CASSPAVRYEQYF	TGTGCCAGCTCACCAGCGGTCCGATACGAGCAGTACTTC
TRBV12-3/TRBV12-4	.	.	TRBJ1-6	CAVGGLLMEGPLHF	TGTGCCGTTGGGGGCCTTCTCATGGAAGGACCCCTCCACTTT
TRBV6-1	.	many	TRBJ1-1	CASSAQLTANTEAFF	TGTGCCAGCAGTGCCCAACTAACAGCGAACACTGAAGCTTTCTTT
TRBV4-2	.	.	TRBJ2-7	CASSQEGGYEQYF	TGTGCCAGCAGCCAAGAAGGGGGGTACGAGCAGTACTTC
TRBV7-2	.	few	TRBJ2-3	CASSLSPLDTQYF	TGTGCCAGCAGCTTATCTCCCCTAGATACGCAGTATTTT
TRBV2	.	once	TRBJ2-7	CAQARRTYEQYF	TGTGCACAGGCCAGGCGAACCTACGAGCAGTACTTC
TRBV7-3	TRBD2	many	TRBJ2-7	CASSSGLAGDEQYF	TGTGCCAGCAGCTCCGGACTAGCGGGAGACGAGCAGTACTTC
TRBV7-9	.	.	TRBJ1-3	CASSVRGTPGNTIYF	TGTGCCAGCAGCGTACGAGGGACACCTGGAAACACCATATATTTT
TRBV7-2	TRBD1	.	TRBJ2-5	CASTKGQGSWETQYF	TGTGCCAGCACCAAGGGACAGGGGTCTTGGGAGACCCAGTACTTC
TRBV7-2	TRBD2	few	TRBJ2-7	CASSFAAGGPRQYF	TGTGCCAGCAGCTTCGCAGCGGGAGGGCCTCGGCAGTACTTC
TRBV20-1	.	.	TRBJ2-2	CSAMRPTVTGELFF	TGCAGTGCTATGCGACCAACCGTAACCGGGGAGCTGTTTTTT
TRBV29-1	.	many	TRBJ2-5	CSGSGLAHQETQYF	TGCAGCGGGTCAGGGTTGGCCCACCAAGAGACCCAGTACTTC
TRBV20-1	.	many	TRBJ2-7	CSSPQGGRFDNEQYF	TGCAGTTCACCCCAGGGGGGGAGATTTGACAACGAGCAGTACTTC
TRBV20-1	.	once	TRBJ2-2	CSAPKLEGSNTGELFF	TGCAGTGCACCCAAACTGGAGGGGTCGAACACCGGGGAGCTGTTTTTT
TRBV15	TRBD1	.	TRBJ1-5	CATSSRDRGPQHF	TGTGCCACCAGCTCCAGGGACAGGGGACCCCAGCATTTT
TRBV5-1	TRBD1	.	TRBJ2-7	CASSLTGTGPPYEQYF	TGCGCCAGCAGCTTGACCGGGACAGGTCCTCCGTACGAGCAGTACTTC
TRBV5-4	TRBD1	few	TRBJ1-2	CASSSQGLTNYGYTF	TGTGCCAGCAGCTCACAGGGGTTAACTAACTATGGCTACACCTTC
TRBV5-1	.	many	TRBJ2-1	CASSSGQFFEGRNEQFF	TGCGCCAGCAGTTCTGGACAGTTTTTCGAGGGCCGGAATGAGCAGTTCTTC
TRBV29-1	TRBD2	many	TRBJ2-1	CSVVGLAGVNEQFF	TGCAGCGTTGTTGGACTAGCGGGAGTCAATGAGCAGTTCTTC
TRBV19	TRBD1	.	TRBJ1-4	CASTRGPVPNEKLFF	TGTGCCAGTACGAGGGGGCCGGTACCTAATGAAAAACTGTTTTTT